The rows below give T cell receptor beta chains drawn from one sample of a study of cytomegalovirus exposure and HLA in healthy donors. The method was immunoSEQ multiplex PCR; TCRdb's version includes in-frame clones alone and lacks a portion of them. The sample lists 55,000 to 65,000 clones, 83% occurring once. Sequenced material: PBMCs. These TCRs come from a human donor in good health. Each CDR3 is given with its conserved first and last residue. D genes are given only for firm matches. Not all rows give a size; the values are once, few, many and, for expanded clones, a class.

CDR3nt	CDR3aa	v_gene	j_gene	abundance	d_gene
TGCGCCAGCAGCCAAGATCAGGGTAGGAATGAGCAGTTCTTC	CASSQDQGRNEQFF	TRBV4-3	TRBJ2-1	NA	NA
TGTGCCAGCAGTTTACCTAGCGGGAGCCCAGATACGCAGTATTTT	CASSLPSGSPDTQYF	TRBV28	TRBJ2-3	NA	TRBD2
TGTGCCAGCAGCCCTACGGGACAGGGTGGCACCGGGGAGCTGTTTTTT	CASSPTGQGGTGELFF	TRBV4-2	TRBJ2-2	NA	TRBD1
TGTGCCAGCAGTGCAATCCGCGGGGGGGCCTCAAACAATCAGCCCCAGCATTTT	CASSAIRGGASNNQPQHF	TRBV25-1	TRBJ1-5	NA	NA
TGCAGCGTTGAAAGCCAGATGTGGGCCACTGAAGCTTTCTTT	CSVESQMWATEAFF	TRBV29-1	TRBJ1-1	NA	NA
TGTGCCAGCAGCCAAGGGACTAGGGCCATTCAGTACTTC	CASSQGTRAIQYF	TRBV4-2	TRBJ2-4	NA	TRBD2
TGTGCCAGCAGCTTAGTGACAGCTAGAACCATATATTTT	CASSLVTARTIYF	TRBV11-2	TRBJ1-3	few	NA
TGTGCCAGCAGCTTGTTGGGGGCCATCGTGTCTTTCTTT	CASSLLGAIVSFF	TRBV5-6	TRBJ1-1	NA	NA
TGTGCCAGCACCCCCTACGGACAGGGGACGCAAAACATTCAGTACTTC	CASTPYGQGTQNIQYF	TRBV5-4	TRBJ2-4	NA	TRBD1
TGTGCCAGCAGCTTGGGGCCTCGGGCCTACGAGCAGTACTTC	CASSLGPRAYEQYF	TRBV5-6	TRBJ2-7	NA	NA
TGTGCCAGTCGAGCCTGGGGGACAGGGGGCGCGAAGGGTACTGAAGCTTTCTTT	CASRAWGTGGAKGTEAFF	TRBV27	TRBJ1-1	NA	TRBD1
TGTGCCAGCAGTGTTTCAGGGGTTTCTAACTATGGCTACACCTTC	CASSVSGVSNYGYTF	TRBV6-1	TRBJ1-2	NA	NA
TGTGCCAGCAGCTTAGCTGGGACTAGCGGAACAGAGACCCAGTACTTC	CASSLAGTSGTETQYF	TRBV7-2	TRBJ2-5	once	TRBD2
TGTGCCAGCAGCTTAGCCGTATCCTACGAGCAGTACTTC	CASSLAVSYEQYF	TRBV7-2	TRBJ2-7	NA	NA
TGTTCCAGCAGTTCCCCCCTCGGACTAGGGGCCACAGATACGCAGTATTTT	CSSSSPLGLGATDTQYF	TRBV7-9	TRBJ2-3	NA	TRBD2
TGTGCCTGGAGTGCCACAGGGAACGCGGACGAGCAGTACTTC	CAWSATGNADEQYF	TRBV30	TRBJ2-7	NA	NA
TGCGCCAGCAAAGAGACTAGCGGGACCTACGAGCAGTACTTC	CASKETSGTYEQYF	TRBV10-2	TRBJ2-7	NA	TRBD2